Listed below are T cell receptor beta chains from one sample, sequenced in a study of regulatory T cells in long-lasting Graves disease. TCRdb re-analysed the multiplex PCR reads in MiXCR, keeping a single row per CDR3 protein. The sample yields about 540,000 distinct CDR3 sequences, 13% seen once. This sample was shared with a second study, whose subject was T cells in Graves' hyperthyroidism and ophthalmopathy.

Specimen: peripheral blood mononuclear cells (PBMCs), collected at new diagnosis, from a patient treated with antithyroid drugs. The receptors come from a man aged 30 to 39 with Graves disease. Each CDR3 is given with its conserved first and last residue. A D gene is named only where the DNA matches it firmly. Clone size is shown for a subset of rows, as once, few, many or a class of expanded clone.

>TRBV7-8|TRBJ2-5|TRBD2|many
TGTGCCAGCAGGCAGATAAAGCGGGAGGGTCAAGAGACCCAGTACTTC
CASRQIKREGQETQYF
>TRBV11-2|TRBJ1-2|-|many
TGTGCCAGCACCTTGGGTCGCACAAATACTTTCTATGGCTACACCTTC
CASTLGRTNTFYGYTF
>TRBV29-1|TRBJ1-2|-|many
TGCAGCGTTGGAACAACTAACTATGGCTACACCTTC
CSVGTTNYGYTF
>TRBV5-1|TRBJ2-7|TRBD1|-
TGCGCCAGCTACGAATCCGGGACAGGGGGGCACGAGCAGTACTTC
CASYESGTGGHEQYF
>TRBV7-3|TRBJ2-5|-|many
TGTGCCAGCAGCCCTAACGGGGGAGAGACCCAGTACTTC
CASSPNGGETQYF
>TRBV12-3/TRBV12-4|TRBJ2-6|-|many
TGTGCCAGCAGGCGGCCCAGGGCCAACGTCCTGACTTTC
CASRRPRANVLTF
>TRBV12-3/TRBV12-4|TRBJ2-7|-|many
TGTGCCAGCAGTTCCCTCGGGGAGCAGTACTTC
CASSSLGEQYF
>TRBV4-2|TRBJ2-2|-|-
TGTGCCAGCAGCGACAGCGGAGGGAACACCGGGGAGCTGTTTTTT
CASSDSGGNTGELFF
>TRBV30|TRBJ1-6|-|many
TGTGCCTGGGGAGTGTGGGAAGATTCACCCCTCCACTTT
CAWGVWEDSPLHF
>TRBV7-2|TRBJ2-3|-|few
TGTGCCAGCAGCTTAGTACGGGGCTTGGGGAGCACAGATACGCAGTATTTT
CASSLVRGLGSTDTQYF
>TRBV28|TRBJ1-1|-|many
TGTGCCAGCAGTCCCCCCGACAGTAACACTGAAGCTTTCTTT
CASSPPDSNTEAFF
>TRBV9|TRBJ2-1|-|few
TGTGCCAGCACGCGGGGCTCCCGGGAGCAGTTCTTC
CASTRGSREQFF
>TRBV13|TRBJ2-4|TRBD1|many
TGTGCCAGCAGCAAGAAGTCCGGGACAGTCAAAAACATTCAGTACTTC
CASSKKSGTVKNIQYF
>TRBV6-2/TRBV6-3|TRBJ1-2|-|few
TGTGCCAGCAACGGGGCGGGCAGGCATGGCTACACCTTC
CASNGAGRHGYTF
>TRBV5-1|TRBJ2-6|-|once
TGCGCCAGCAGCTCTAACCGAAATGAATTTCATGGGGCCAACGTCCTGACTTTC
CASSSNRNEFHGANVLTF
>TRBV10-1|TRBJ2-5|-|-
TGCGCCAGCAGTGAGTCACCGGGTTTGGGGGAGACCCAGTACTTC
CASSESPGLGETQYF
>TRBV24-1|TRBJ2-5|-|many
TGTGCCACCAGTGTCACTGGGGGTCAAGAGACCCAGTACTTC
CATSVTGGQETQYF
>TRBV5-1|TRBJ2-1|-|-
TGCGCCAGCAGCTCCGTCGGGAGAAGGATAAATGAGCAGTTCTTC
CASSSVGRRINEQFF
>TRBV10-3|TRBJ2-7|-|many
TGTGCCATCAGTGAGGCGACAGGCCGTTCAGTCGACGAGCAGTACTTC
CAISEATGRSVDEQYF
>TRBV20-1|TRBJ2-3|-|-
TGCAGTGCTAGAGATGGAAACAATCCGCAGTATTTT
CSARDGNNPQYF
>TRBV9|TRBJ1-1|-|-
TGTGCCAGCAGCGTAGACGGGACTCCTGAAGCTTTCTTT
CASSVDGTPEAFF
>TRBV6-5|TRBJ2-7|TRBD2|-
TGTGCCAGCAGTTACTGGGCTAGCGGGACTTACGAGCAGTACTTC
CASSYWASGTYEQYF
>TRBV12-3/TRBV12-4|TRBJ2-7|TRBD1|-
TGTGCCAGCAGCGAATGGGACAGGCCCTACGAGCAGTACTTC
CASSEWDRPYEQYF
>TRBV5-1|TRBJ2-1|-|many
TGCGCCAGCAGCTTGGACGGCAAGACATATGAGCAGTTCTTC
CASSLDGKTYEQFF
>TRBV20-1|TRBJ2-1|TRBD1|many
TGCAGTGCTAGACCGACAGGGCAGAGCAATGAGCAGTTCTTC
CSARPTGQSNEQFF
>TRBV6-2/TRBV6-3|TRBJ2-7|TRBD1|many
TGTGCCAGCAGTTACTCGGGACAGAACTACGAGCAGTACTTC
CASSYSGQNYEQYF
>TRBV18|TRBJ2-5|-|-
TGTGCCATCTCACCAAATGAGACACCTCAAGAGACCCAGTACTTC
CAISPNETPQETQYF
>TRBV6-1|TRBJ2-3|TRBD2|many
TGTGCCAGCAGTGAGATTCCTAGCGGGGGAATGGGTACGCAGTATTTT
CASSEIPSGGMGTQYF
>TRBV18|TRBJ2-4|-|-
TGTGCCAGCTCACCTGCGGTGAGCGCCAAAAACATTCAGTACTTC
CASSPAVSAKNIQYF
>TRBV10-3|TRBJ1-1|-|-
TGTGCCATCAGTGATAGGGGAATGAACACTGAAGCTTTCTTT
CAISDRGMNTEAFF
>TRBV20-1|TRBJ1-2|-|many
TGCAGTGCTAGATCGGGGATCCCCTTC
CSARSGIPF
>TRBV2|TRBJ2-7|-|many
TGTGCCAGCAGTGAAAAGCGGGTGCTTTCGGCCGAGCAGTACTTC
CASSEKRVLSAEQYF
>TRBV6-2/TRBV6-3|TRBJ2-5|-|few
TGTGCCAGCAGTTACTCGAGTGGGGTGGAAGAGACCCAGTACTTC
CASSYSSGVEETQYF
>TRBV6-1|TRBJ2-5|TRBD2|many
TGTGCCAGCAGTGAAGAGCCGGGAGGGCCAGAGACCCAGTACTTC
CASSEEPGGPETQYF
>TRBV28|TRBJ2-1|-|many
TGTGCCAGCAGCCCCAATTCCCGACTATCTGAGGGGAATGAGCAGTTCTTC
CASSPNSRLSEGNEQFF
>TRBV12-3/TRBV12-4|TRBJ1-3|-|many
TGTGCCAGCAGTTTGGGGGGGACTGGAAACACCATATATTTT
CASSLGGTGNTIYF
>TRBV6-2/TRBV6-3|TRBJ2-5|-|few
TGTGCCAGCAGTACCTCTCCGACCCTCTTGGAGACCCAGTACTTC
CASSTSPTLLETQYF
>TRBV6-1|TRBJ2-1|TRBD1|-
TGTGCCAGCAGTGAGAGGGGGCCTGAGTACAATGAGCAGTTCTTC
CASSERGPEYNEQFF
>TRBV7-9|TRBJ2-1|-|many
TGTGCCAGCAGCTTAACTACTAGAGAAAATGAGCAGTTCTTC
CASSLTTRENEQFF
>TRBV12-3/TRBV12-4|TRBJ1-4|-|many
TGTGCCAGCTCTACCGCGCCAACTAATGAAAAACTGTTTTTT
CASSTAPTNEKLFF
>TRBV9|TRBJ1-2|-|many
TGTGCCAGCAGCGTAAACGACTATGGCTACACCTTC
CASSVNDYGYTF
>TRBV24-1|TRBJ2-1|-|many
TGTGCCACCAGTGAATCCCCACGTACAGGGTCCTACAATGAGCAGTTCTTC
CATSESPRTGSYNEQFF
>TRBV29-1|TRBJ2-1|-|many
TGCAGCGTTGTTAGGAGGGGCGGGAATTACAATGAGCAGTTCTTC
CSVVRRGGNYNEQFF
>TRBV24-1|TRBJ2-7|TRBD2|many
TGTGCCACCAGTCGGGAGGGCGGCTACGAGCAGTACTTC
CATSREGGYEQYF
>TRBV7-3|TRBJ2-3|-|-
TGTGCCAGCAGCTTCGATCCAGTCACAGATACGCAGTATTTT
CASSFDPVTDTQYF
>TRBV5-5|TRBJ1-6|-|-
TGTGCCAGCACCGAGGAGGGGATGAGTAATTCACCCCTCCACTTT
CASTEEGMSNSPLHF
>TRBV12-3/TRBV12-4|TRBJ1-2|-|many
TGTGCCAGCAGGTCCGCCACGGTTAACTATGGCTACACCTTC
CASRSATVNYGYTF
>TRBV10-3|TRBJ1-6|-|few
TGTGCCATCAGTGAGTCCGGGGGCTTGTCACCCCTCCACTTT
CAISESGGLSPLHF
>TRBV30|TRBJ2-7|-|many
TGTGCCTCCCGAACGGCCTACGAGCAGTACTTC
CASRTAYEQYF
>TRBV2|TRBJ2-1|-|few
TGTGCCAGCAGTGCACGGGAGCAGTTCTTC
CASSAREQFF
>TRBV12-3/TRBV12-4|TRBJ2-3|TRBD2|once
TGTGCCAGCAGTGCCCCTAGCGGGGTTAGCACAGATACGCAGTATTTT
CASSAPSGVSTDTQYF
>TRBV24-1|TRBJ2-5|TRBD2|many
TGTGCCACCAGTGATCCGGACTCGGGGAGGGGGACCCAGTACTTC
CATSDPDSGRGTQYF
>TRBV11-2|TRBJ2-7|TRBD2|many
TGTGCCAGCAGCCACAAGCCGGGACTAGCGGGACTTCCCGTCACCTACGAGCAGTACTTC
CASSHKPGLAGLPVTYEQYF